The 4 T cell receptor beta chains below were found in one sample sequenced in a study of regulatory T cells in long-lasting Graves disease (dated by TCRdb to about 2021). The sample's time point label is to be understood as: newly diagnosed GD, antithyroid drugs for less than 3 months. For both TCR sequencing and RNA sequencing, RNA was extracted from PBMCs using TRIzol. Libraries were made using multiplex PCR. The instrument was an Illumina HiSeq 4000. CDR3 regions were amplified by Arm-PCR with iRepertoire HTBI primers to construct TCR beta libraries. Starting from the raw public reads, TCRdb applied fastp trimming at Q25, assembled clones with MiXCR and retained in-frame beta chains. Here each entry gathers all rows of one CDR3 protein and keeps the most common genes and DNA. The table for this sample lists 300,000 to 400,000 distinct CDR3 sequences; over 15% of them were counted only once. The top ten hold roughly 30% of the sample.

These data also featured in a second study, about T cells in Graves' hyperthyroidism and ophthalmopathy.

Sequenced here: peripheral blood mononuclear cells (PBMCs), sampled at new diagnosis, from a patient treated with antithyroid drugs. The receptor set was obtained from a middle-aged man with Graves disease. Donor details come from another sample of the same person, matched by shared clones.

This clonotype occurred a few times. The chain employs TRBV19 and TRBJ2-1; 7 bases line up with TRBD2. J was trimmed by 6 bases and V by 3 bases; bases with no gene match: 11. The CDR3 runs 16 residues. Germline values: CDR1 LNHDA, CDR2 SQIVND (reference sequence). The CDR3 region has the DNA TGTGCCAGTAGTATTTGGGGGGGTGGTGGGGTCAATGAGCAGTTCTTC. Encoded protein: CASSIWGGGGVNEQFF.

This clonotype was observed many times. This chain joins TRBV6-5 and TRBJ1-1, with D unclear. The CDR3 is made up of 12 amino acids. Between the trimmed V and J ends, which lost 0 bases and 6 bases, there was a span of 5 bases. Germline V lookup: CDR1 MNHEY, CDR2 SVGAGI. The DNA of the CDR3 is TGTGCCAGCAGTTACTCGTTTGCTGAAGCTTTCTTT. Translating gives CASSYSFAEAFF.

This clonotype was detected a few times. A much larger clone lies one base from this, so it may be a read error. The V and J genes are TRBV2 and TRBJ1-5, with a possible D match to TRBD1 (5 bases). The CDR3 is 14 residues long. V lost 9 bases, J lost 4 bases, and 16 bases lay in between. Germline loops: CDR1 SNHLY, CDR2 FYNNEI. This CDR3 reads CASQRGTGNQPQHF. The CDR3 nucleotides read TGTGCCAGTCAACGGGGCACGGGTAATCAGCCCCAGCATTTT.

This clonotype was detected a few times. This chain connects TRBV4-3 to TRBJ2-7, with D unclear. The CDR3 runs 16 residues. The germline gives CDR1 LGHNA, CDR2 YSLEER. Trimming took 0 bases from V and 2 from J, leaving 14 bases between them. The CDR3 DNA reads as TGCGCCAGCAGCCAAGAAAAGTTTGGACGACCCTACGAGCAGTACTTC. This codes for CASSQEKFGRPYEQYF.